This passage covers 13 T cell receptor beta chains from one sample sequenced in a study of shared clonotypes between healthy human individuals. Cells designated naive CD8 were CD45RO-negative and were positively selected for CCR7, with terminally differentiated effector memory CD45RA+ cells excluded. Clones were sequenced by immunoSEQ multiplex PCR, and TCRdb holds only the in-frame ones, with some missing. The profile shows approximately 740,000 clones, approximately 92% of them singletons. Sequenced material: naive CD8+ T cells sorted from blood. Every receptor here comes from a man aged 25-45 years in good health.

As DNA, the CDR3 is TGTGCCAGCCACCCTTCTCCGGGGGGAGGGTACAATGAGCAGTTCTTC. Translating gives CASHPSPGGGYNEQFF. The chain employs TRBV7-9 and TRBJ2-1, with TRBD2 identical over 7 bases. With V trimmed by 8 bases and J by 4 bases, 14 bases remained unmatched. CDR3 length equals 16 residues. Germline lookup yields CDR1 SEHNR and CDR2 FQNEAQ (reference sequence).

The chain has TRBV2 and TRBJ2-5; D possibly corresponds to TRBD2 (5 bases). Germline V CDR1 and CDR2: SNHLY, FYNNEI. Trimming cost V 2 bases and J 0 bases, with 13 bases left between them. There are 16 residues in the CDR3. The CDR3 DNA sequence: TGTGCCAGCAGTGAAAGACCGGCGGGTTACCAAGAGACCCAGTACTTC. Protein sequence: CASSERPAGYQETQYF. The complete variable domain, with remaining parts taken from reference TRBV2 and TRBJ2-5, reads EPEVTQTPSHQVTQMGQEVILRCVPISNHLYFYWYRQILGQKVEFLVSFYNNEISEKSEIFDDQFSVERPDGSNFTLKIRSTKLEDSAMYFCASSERPAGYQETQYFGPGTRLLVL.

The chain combines TRBV4-1 with TRBJ2-7; D possibly uses TRBD1 or TRBD2 (5 bases each). CDR3 length: 15 amino acids. V dropped 4 bases and J dropped 0 bases, with 13 bases sitting between them. Germline CDR1 and CDR2: MGHRA and YSYEKL. The CDR3 protein is CASSPTRDGSYEQYF. As DNA, the CDR3 is TGCGCCAGCAGCCCGACCCGGGACGGCTCCTACGAGCAGTACTTC.

This chain joins TRBV29-1 and TRBJ1-1; 12 positions agree with TRBD1. CDR1 and CDR2 from the germline V gene are SQVTM and ANQGSEA. The CDR3 is made up of 16 amino acids. V shed 4 bases, J shed 0 bases, and the junction held 6 bases outside the gene matches. The CDR3 region is CSVARDRGRVNTEAFF. In DNA form, the CDR3 reads TGCAGCGTTGCAAGGGACAGGGGGCGCGTGAACACTGAAGCTTTCTTT.

CDR3 bases: TGTGCCAGCAGCTCGGGGGGACTCAGGTACACAGATACGCAGTATTTT. This codes for CASSSGGLRYTDTQYF. The gene calls are TRBV11-2 and TRBJ2-3, with 7 bases that match TRBD2. The CDR3 is 16 amino acids. Trimming took 4 bases from V and 2 from J; bases not matched to a gene: 9. In germline, CDR1 is SGHAT, CDR2 FQNNGV.

The chain recombines TRBV7-8 with TRBJ1-3; no reliable D call. There are 15 residues in the CDR3. Germline V gives CDR1 SGHVS, CDR2 FQNEAQ. The ends were cut back, 7 bases at V and 4 bases at J, with 17 bases in the middle. The CDR3 region is CASTDGPGPGNTIYF. In DNA form, the CDR3 reads TGTGCCAGCACCGACGGACCGGGCCCAGGAAACACCATATATTTT.

Details on this clone: A read error likely explains this, since a far larger clone differs by one base. This chain links TRBV7-3 with TRBJ2-2; D unclear. The CDR3 sequence is 12 residues long. CDR1 and CDR2 (germline): SGHTA, FQGTGA. V shed 5 bases and J shed 3 bases, with 4 bases lying between them. The CDR3 protein is CASSPYTGELFF. In DNA form, the CDR3 reads TGTGCCAGCAGCCCGTACACCGGGGAGCTGTTTTTT.

The chain has TRBV5-4 and TRBJ2-1; 11 nucleotides match TRBD2. The V segment lost 5 bases and the J segment 8 bases; nucleotides outside the gene matches: 6. The CDR3 runs to 14 residues. Germline V gives CDR1 SGHNT, CDR2 YYREEE (reference sequence). CDR3 in amino acids: CASSLSGRAYEQFF. In nucleotides, the CDR3 is TGTGCCAGCAGTCTTAGCGGGAGGGCCTATGAGCAGTTCTTC.

Regarding this clone: The same CDR3 arises from other DNA sequences in this sample as well. V is TRBV9 and J is TRBJ2-1; no clear D gene. Germline V CDR1 and CDR2: SGDLS, YYNGEE. This CDR3 is built from 13 residues. V lost 3 bases to trimming and J lost 0 bases, with 4 bases between them. DNA for the CDR3: TGTGCCAGCAGCGCAAGCTCCTACAATGAGCAGTTCTTC. Translating gives CASSASSYNEQFF.

The J gene is TRBJ2-3, the V gene TRBV7-6; TRBD2 might be the D (6 bases). CDR3 size: 15 residues. In germline, CDR1 is SGHVS, CDR2 FNYEAQ. The V and J ends lost 0 bases and 3 bases respectively, with 10 bases between them. CDR3 bases: TGTGCCAGCAGCTTAGCGGGGGGTCCAACAGATACGCAGTATTTT. It yields the protein CASSLAGGPTDTQYF.

The chain employs TRBV29-1 and TRBJ2-7; D not certain. V lost 4 bases to trimming and J lost 3 bases, with 13 bases between them. The CDR3 has 13 residues. CDR1 is SQVTM and CDR2 is ANQGSEA in the germline V gene. CDR3 region: CSVAPLYVYEQYF. DNA for the CDR3: TGCAGCGTTGCCCCCTTGTACGTCTACGAGCAGTACTTC.

The chain couples TRBV11-3 to TRBJ2-1; TRBD1 matches 9 bases. This CDR3 comprises 16 residues. The V gene's germline CDR1 is SGHNT and CDR2 YENEEA. The ends lost 5 bases at V and 8 bases at J; junction bases unmatched: 13. CDR3 region: CASSPRTGENRDEQFF. CDR3 bases: TGTGCCAGCAGCCCTCGGACAGGGGAAAATAGGGATGAGCAGTTCTTC.

The V gene is TRBV5-4, the J gene TRBJ1-4; 7 bases fit TRBD1. The CDR3 covers 14 residues. Germline CDR1 reads SGHNT; CDR2 reads YYREEE (reference sequence). Germline trimming cut 0 bases from V and 5 bases from J; bases unmatched to any gene: 1. CDR3 protein: CASSLGRGNEKLFF. The CDR3 bases are TGTGCCAGCAGCTTGGGCAGGGGGAATGAAAAACTGTTTTTT.